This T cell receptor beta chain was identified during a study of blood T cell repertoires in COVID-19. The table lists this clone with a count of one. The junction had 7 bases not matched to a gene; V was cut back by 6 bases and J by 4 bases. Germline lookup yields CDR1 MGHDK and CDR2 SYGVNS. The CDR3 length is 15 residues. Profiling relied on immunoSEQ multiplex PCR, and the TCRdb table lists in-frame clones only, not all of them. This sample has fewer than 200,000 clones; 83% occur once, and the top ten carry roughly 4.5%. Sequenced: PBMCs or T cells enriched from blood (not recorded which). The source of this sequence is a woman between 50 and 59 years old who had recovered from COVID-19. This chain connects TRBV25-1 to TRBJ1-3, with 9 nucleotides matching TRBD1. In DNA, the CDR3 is TGTGCCAGCAGGTTCACAGGGGGCACGGGAAACACCATATATTTT. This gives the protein CASRFTGGTGNTIYF.